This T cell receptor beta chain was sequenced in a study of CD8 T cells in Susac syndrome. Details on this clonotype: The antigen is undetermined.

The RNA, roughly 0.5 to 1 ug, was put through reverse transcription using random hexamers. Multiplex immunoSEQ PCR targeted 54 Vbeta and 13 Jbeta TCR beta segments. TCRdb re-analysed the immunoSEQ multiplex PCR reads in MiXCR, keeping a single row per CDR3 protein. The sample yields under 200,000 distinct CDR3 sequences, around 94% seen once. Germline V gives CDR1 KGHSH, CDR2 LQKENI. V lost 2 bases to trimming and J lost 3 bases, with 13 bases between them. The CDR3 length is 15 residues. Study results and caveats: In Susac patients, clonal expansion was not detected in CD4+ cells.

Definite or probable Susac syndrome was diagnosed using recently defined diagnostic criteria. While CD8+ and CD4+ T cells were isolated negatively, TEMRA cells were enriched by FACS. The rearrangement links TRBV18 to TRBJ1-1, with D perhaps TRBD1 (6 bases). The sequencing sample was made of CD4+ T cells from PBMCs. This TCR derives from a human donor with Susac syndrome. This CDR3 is CASSPFRGLDTEAFF. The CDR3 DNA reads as TGTGCCAGCTCACCATTCCGGGGGCTTGACACTGAAGCTTTCTTT.